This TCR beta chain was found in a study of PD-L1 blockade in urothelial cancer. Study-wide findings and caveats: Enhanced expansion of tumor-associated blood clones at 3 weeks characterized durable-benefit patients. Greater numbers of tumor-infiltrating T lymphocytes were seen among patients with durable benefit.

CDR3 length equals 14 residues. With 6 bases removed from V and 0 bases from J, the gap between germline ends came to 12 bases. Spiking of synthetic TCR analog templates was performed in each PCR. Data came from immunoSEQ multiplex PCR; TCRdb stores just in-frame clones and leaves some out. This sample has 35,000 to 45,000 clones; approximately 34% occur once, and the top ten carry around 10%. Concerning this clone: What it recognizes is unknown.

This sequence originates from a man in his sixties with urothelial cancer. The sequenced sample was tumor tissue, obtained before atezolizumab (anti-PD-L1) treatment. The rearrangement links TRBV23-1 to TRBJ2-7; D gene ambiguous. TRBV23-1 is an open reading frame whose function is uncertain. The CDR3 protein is CASSTGFSSYEQYF. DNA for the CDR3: TGCGCCAGCAGCACCGGGTTCAGCTCCTACGAGCAGTACTTC.